Shown below are 29 T cell receptor beta chains from a single sample sequenced in a study of Ad26.COV2.S vaccination and SARS-CoV-2 variants. The treatment: around 19 received Ad26.COV2.S at low or high dose, single or two shots; several received placebo; per-sample allocation not given. Samples came from day 63 after the first vaccine or placebo injection. Using immunoSEQ multiplex PCR, the repertoire was profiled, and TCRdb retains in-frame clones only, with some absent. The table lists some 320,000 clones, 86% of them singletons. The sample consisted of peripheral blood, taken in a trial of Ad26.COV2.S vaccine versus placebo. Receptor source: a person between 18 and 65 years old who received the Ad26.COV2.S COVID-19 vaccine or a placebo.

The count of this clone is one. This sequence joins TRBV4-1 and TRBJ1-4; D possibly corresponds to TRBD1 (5 bases). V was trimmed by 0 bases and J by 8 bases, leaving 10 bases between them. CDR1 is MGHRA, CDR2 YSYEKL, per germline. The CDR3 extends over 14 amino acids. CDR3 loop: CASSQEGAREKLFF. The CDR3 DNA follows: TGCGCCAGCAGCCAAGAAGGGGCCCGGGAAAAACTGTTTTTT.

This rearrangement joins TRBV5-6 to TRBJ1-2, with D unresolved. This CDR3 spans 14 amino acids. In germline, CDR1 is SGHDT, CDR2 YYEEEE. The V end was cut by 6 bases, the J end by 4 bases, with 16 bases between. In nucleotides, the CDR3 is TGTGCCAGCAACCCCCGGGTTAGTGGCTATGGCTACACCTTC. Translation gives CASNPRVSGYGYTF.

The chain is built from TRBV9 and TRBJ1-2; a weak D match, TRBD1 (5 bases). The germline V gene has CDR1 SGDLS and CDR2 YYNGEE. This CDR3 region has 16 residues. Trimming pared 2 bases from V and 2 bases from J, leaving 16 bases between. CDR3 protein: CASSVGEVLPNYGYTF. CDR3 DNA: TGTGCCAGCAGCGTGGGGGAGGTCTTACCGAACTATGGCTACACCTTC.

The gene calls are TRBV19 and TRBJ1-2, with TRBD1 matching 7 bases. The length of the CDR3 is 12 residues. V gave up 4 bases and J gave up 4 bases; unmatched junction bases: 0. Germline values: CDR1 LNHDA, CDR2 SQIVND (reference sequence). CDR3 region: CASSTGGYGYTF. CDR3 coding DNA: TGTGCCAGTAGTACAGGGGGCTATGGCTACACCTTC. The full variable domain, with the rest looked up from reference TRBV19 and TRBJ1-2, is DGGITQSPKYLFRKEGQNVTLSCEQNLNHDAMYWYRQDPGQGLRLIYYSQIVNDFQKGDIAEGYSVSREKKESFPLTVTSAQKNPTAFYLCASSTGGYGYTFGSGTRLTVV.

The gene calls are TRBV5-1 and TRBJ2-1; 11 positions match TRBD1. Germline CDR1 reads SGHRS; CDR2 reads YFSETQ. Trimming took 5 bases from V and 4 from J; bases not matched to a gene: 5. The CDR3 sequence is 15 residues long. CDR3: CASSTGTGGYNEQFF. The CDR3 region has the DNA TGCGCCAGCAGTACCGGGACAGGGGGATACAATGAGCAGTTCTTC.

This clone has only one observation. The genes are TRBV5-4 and TRBJ2-3; 8 nucleotides line up with TRBD2. This CDR3 spans 16 amino acids. Germline CDR1 and CDR2: SGHNT and YYREEE (reference sequence). The V segment lost 0 bases and the J segment 5 bases; nucleotides outside the gene matches: 8. The chain's CDR3 is CASSLAPIAGLDTQYF. CDR3 DNA: TGTGCCAGCAGCTTGGCCCCTATAGCGGGGTTAGATACGCAGTATTTT.

The chain carries TRBV6-5 and TRBJ2-2, with TRBD1 as a possible D gene (6 bases). V lost 8 bases to trimming and J lost 4 bases, with 17 bases between them. Germline CDR1 MNHEY, CDR2 SVGAGI. The CDR3 spans 15 residues. The CDR3 region is CASFNRVVGTGELFF. The CDR3 DNA reads as TGTGCCAGCTTCAACAGGGTGGTAGGCACCGGGGAGCTGTTTTTT.

The genes are TRBV7-9 and TRBJ1-5, with D perhaps matching TRBD1 (5 bases). The CDR3 spans 12 residues. V shed 6 bases and J shed 7 bases, with 10 bases lying between them. From germline, CDR1 is SEHNR and CDR2 FQNEAQ (reference sequence). The CDR3 reads CASSDGGQPQHF. As DNA, the CDR3 is TGTGCCAGCAGTGACGGGGGGCAGCCCCAGCATTTT.

V usage is TRBV10-3 and J usage is TRBJ2-2, with D maybe TRBD1 (6 bases). CDR1 is ENHRY and CDR2 is SYGVKD in the germline V gene. Trimming left V 8 bases short and J 2 bases short, with 12 bases between. The CDR3 sequence is 14 residues long. This CDR3 reads CAIGGQPNTGELFF. The CDR3 nucleotides read TGTGCCATCGGGGGACAACCCAACACCGGGGAGCTGTTTTTT.

The chain is built from TRBV7-9 and TRBJ1-2; D remains ambiguous. Germline V gene data show CDR1 as SEHNR and CDR2 as FQNEAQ (reference sequence). The CDR3 runs to 17 residues. V dropped 2 bases and J dropped 3 bases, with 19 bases sitting between them. The CDR3: CASSLKVYRKAYYGYTF. CDR3 bases: TGTGCCAGCAGCTTAAAAGTCTATAGAAAGGCTTACTATGGCTACACCTTC.

The chain carries TRBV30 and TRBJ2-5, with TRBD1 matching over 8 bases. With 1 base clipped from V and 4 bases from J, the junction kept 8 bases outside the gene matches. CDR3 length equals 15 residues. Germline values: CDR1 GTSNPN, CDR2 SVGIG (reference sequence). The CDR3 bases are TGTGCCTGGAGTGGGGGACAGGCGGCGGGAGAGACCCAGTACTTC. Translated: CAWSGGQAAGETQYF. Full variable domain (missing parts from reference TRBV30 and TRBJ2-5): SQTIHQWPATLVQPVGSPLSLECTVEGTSNPNLYWYRQAAGRGLQLLFYSVGIGQISSEVPQNLSASRPQDRQFILSSKKLLLSDSGFYLCAWSGGQAAGETQYFGPGTRLLVL.

This clone was found once. The chain employs TRBV9 and TRBJ1-1; the match to TRBD1 covers 10 bases. This CDR3 comprises 18 residues. Germline V gene data show CDR1 as SGDLS and CDR2 as YYNGEE. Germline trimming cut 0 bases from V and 3 bases from J; bases unmatched to any gene: 11. This CDR3 reads CASSVGKRTGGSDTEAFF. The CDR3 nucleotides are TGTGCCAGCAGCGTAGGTAAAAGGACAGGGGGGAGTGACACTGAAGCTTTCTTT.

This clone was seen once. V is TRBV27 and J is TRBJ1-2; 7 positions agree with TRBD1. This CDR3 is 13 amino acids long. Germline trimming cut 3 bases from V and 4 bases from J; bases unmatched to any gene: 2. Germline V gene data show CDR1 as MNHEY and CDR2 as SMNVEV (reference sequence). CDR3 DNA sequence: TGTGCCAGCAGTTTCACAGGGGTCTATGGCTACACCTTC. Protein product: CASSFTGVYGYTF.

V is TRBV12-3 or TRBV12-4 and J is TRBJ1-2; TRBD1 matches at 8 bases. The ends lost 6 bases at V and 7 bases at J; junction bases unmatched: 4. This CDR3 region has 12 residues. The CDR3 nucleotides read TGTGCCAGCAGAACGACAGGGGCTGGCTACACCTTC. The encoded protein is CASRTTGAGYTF.

This chain uses TRBV18 with TRBJ2-7, with 11 bases matching TRBD2. Germline CDR1 is KGHSH and CDR2 is LQKENI. V lost 3 bases, J lost 2 bases, and 9 bases stayed unmatched. The CDR3 runs to 17 residues. This CDR3 reads CASSPSLAGASTYEQYF. CDR3 coding DNA: TGTGCCAGCTCACCCTCACTAGCGGGGGCCAGTACCTACGAGCAGTACTTC.

The chain employs TRBV29-1 and TRBJ2-5, with D perhaps assigned TRBD1 or TRBD2 (5 bases each). The CDR3 runs to 12 residues. Germline loops: CDR1 SQVTM, CDR2 ANQGSEA. Between the trimmed V and J ends, which lost 4 bases and 5 bases, there was a span of 11 bases. This CDR3 reads CSVVLWGETQYF. CDR3 sequence (DNA): TGCAGCGTTGTTCTGTGGGGGGAGACCCAGTACTTC.

This clone has a single count. The V gene is TRBV18, the J gene TRBJ2-1, with 13 bases identical to TRBD2. This CDR3 comprises 14 residues. V lost 4 bases, J lost 8 bases, and 2 bases stayed unmatched. CDR1 KGHSH and CDR2 LQKENI come from the germline V gene. The CDR3 DNA is TGTGCCAGCTCACGGACTAGCGGGGGCTATGAGCAGTTCTTC. It specifies CASSRTSGGYEQFF.

This rearrangement joins TRBV7-2 to TRBJ1-2; D is perhaps TRBD1 (5 bases). Germline CDR1 is SGHTA and CDR2 is FQGNSA. Trimming removed 5 bases at V and 4 bases at J, with 14 bases between. This CDR3 has 14 residues. Written as DNA, the CDR3 is TGTGCCAGCAGCGCCCAGGGATATATCTATGGCTACACCTTC. Its translation is CASSAQGYIYGYTF.

CDR3 protein: CASRRSGGLGQYF. CDR3 nucleotide sequence: TGCGCCAGCAGACGTAGCGGGGGGCTTGGTCAGTACTTC. The V and J genes are TRBV5-1 and TRBJ2-5; 10 nucleotides match TRBD2. The V gene end was trimmed by 5 bases and the J gene end by 11 bases; junction bases not matched to a gene: 9. CDR1 SGHRS and CDR2 YFSETQ come from the germline V gene. The CDR3 has 13 residues.

V and J are TRBV7-3 and TRBJ2-1; 16 positions agree with TRBD2. Trimming removed 5 bases from V and 8 bases from J; junction bases left unmatched: 9. Germline CDR1 SGHTA, CDR2 FQGTGA. CDR3 size: 17 residues. The CDR3 bases are TGTGCCAGCAGCATGACCGGGACTAGCGGGGGGGCCGATGAGCAGTTCTTC. This translates into CASSMTGTSGGADEQFF. The variable domain in full, completed from reference TRBV7-3 and TRBJ2-1, reads GAGVSQTPSNKVTEKGKYVELRCDPISGHTALYWYRQSLGQGPEFLIYFQGTGAADDSGLPNDRFFAVRPEGSVSTLKIQRTERGDSAVYLCASSMTGTSGGADEQFFGPGTRLTVL.

The chain is built from TRBV5-1 and TRBJ1-2; possible D gene TRBD1, 6 bases. This CDR3 region has 13 residues. Germline lookup yields CDR1 SGHRS and CDR2 YFSETQ. Between the trimmed V and J ends, which lost 3 bases and 3 bases, there was a span of 9 bases. CDR3 in amino acids: CASSWDTDYGYTF. CDR3 sequence (DNA): TGCGCCAGCAGCTGGGACACTGACTATGGCTACACCTTC.

Turning to this clone: One end of the junction varies from germline; a read error may be responsible. The rearrangement joins TRBV2 to TRBJ2-7; D unclear. The CDR3 length is 12 residues. CDR1 SNHLY and CDR2 FYNNEI come from the germline V gene. CDR3 sequence reads: CASREGSYEQYF. The CDR3 DNA is TGTGCCAGCAGGGAAGGGTCCTACGAGCAGTACTTC.

The V gene is TRBV18, the J gene TRBJ2-6; D unresolved. The CDR3 runs to 16 residues. Germline CDR1 is KGHSH and CDR2 is LQKENI. Trimming cost V 6 bases and J 0 bases, with 12 bases left between them. This chain's CDR3 is CASSPPRFSGANVLTF. In nucleotides, the CDR3 is TGTGCCAGCTCCCCTCCCCGTTTCTCTGGGGCCAACGTCCTGACTTTC.

V is TRBV5-1 and J is TRBJ1-4; 7 nucleotides line up with TRBD1. The CDR3 loop spans 15 amino acids. Germline assignment: CDR1 SGHRS and CDR2 YFSETQ. V dropped 1 base and J dropped 6; count of bases not matched to a gene: 6. CDR3 sequence reads: CASSLKGGFDEKLFF. DNA of the CDR3: TGCGCCAGCAGCTTGAAAGGGGGCTTCGATGAAAAACTGTTTTTT.

This clone occurred a few times. The rearrangement links TRBV4-3 to TRBJ1-2, with a possible D match to TRBD1 (5 bases). Germline V gene lookup returns CDR1 LGHNA and CDR2 YSLEER. CDR3 length: 13 amino acids. V was clipped by 0 bases and J by 8 bases, with 10 bases between them. CDR3 amino acids: CASSQDRGSGYTF. CDR3 in DNA: TGCGCCAGCAGCCAAGATCGGGGGTCCGGCTACACCTTC.

Written as DNA, the CDR3 is TGTGCCAGCTGCCGGATTCCCTACGAGCAGTACTTC. This codes for CASCRIPYEQYF. The chain is built from TRBV7-9 and TRBJ2-7; no clear D. Germline V gene sequence: CDR1 SEHNR, CDR2 FQNEAQ (reference sequence). Trimming pared 8 bases from V and 2 bases from J, leaving 10 bases between. This CDR3 is built from 12 residues.

This clone has a single count. The chain joins TRBV5-4 to TRBJ1-2; maybe TRBD1 (6 bases). Deletions cut 0 bases from V and 8 bases from J, with 17 bases between. CDR3 length: 15 residues. Looked up from germline, CDR1 is SGHNT and CDR2 is YYREEE (reference sequence). CDR3 loop: CASSLVGGGRGGYTF. The CDR3 nucleotides are TGTGCCAGCAGCTTGGTCGGGGGGGGGCGCGGCGGCTACACCTTC.

This clone was counted a single time. The CDR3 DNA follows: TGTGCCAGCAGCCCCTATGGGGACAGACCCGACAATGAGCAGTTCTTC. Amino acid sequence: CASSPYGDRPDNEQFF. The chain has TRBV7-9 and TRBJ2-1; 7 nucleotides line up with TRBD1. V lost 5 bases, J lost 5 bases, and 12 bases stayed unmatched. Germline V gives CDR1 SEHNR, CDR2 FQNEAQ (reference sequence). This CDR3 is built from 16 residues.

The V call is TRBV10-3, the J call TRBJ1-1; D remains ambiguous. Germline V gene data show CDR1 as ENHRY and CDR2 as SYGVKD. This CDR3 region has 16 residues. V lost 5 bases and J lost 4, with 20 bases in between. The CDR3 loop reads CAISFEGAGSATEAFF. The CDR3 coding sequence is TGTGCCATCAGTTTCGAGGGTGCGGGGTCTGCCACTGAAGCTTTCTTT.